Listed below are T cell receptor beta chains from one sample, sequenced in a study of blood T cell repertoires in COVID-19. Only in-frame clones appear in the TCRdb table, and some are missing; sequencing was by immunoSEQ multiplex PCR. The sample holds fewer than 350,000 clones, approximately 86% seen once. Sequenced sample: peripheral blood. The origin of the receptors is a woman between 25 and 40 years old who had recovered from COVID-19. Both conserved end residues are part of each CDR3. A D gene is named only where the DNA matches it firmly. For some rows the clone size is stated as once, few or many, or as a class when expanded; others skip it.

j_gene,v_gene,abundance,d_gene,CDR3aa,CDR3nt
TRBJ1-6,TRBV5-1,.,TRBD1,CASSSGDRGNSPLHF,TGCGCCAGCAGCTCGGGGGACAGGGGCAATTCACCCCTCCACTTT
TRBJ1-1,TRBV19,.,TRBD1,CASRPRQGLAQAEAFF,TGTGCCAGTCGGCCTAGACAGGGGTTAGCGCAGGCTGAAGCTTTCTTT
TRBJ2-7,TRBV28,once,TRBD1,CASSSGQAISYEQYF,TGTGCCAGCAGTTCCGGACAGGCTATCTCCTACGAGCAGTACTTC
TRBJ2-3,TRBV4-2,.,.,CASSQAGGALSTDTQYF,TGTGCCAGCAGCCAAGCAGGAGGGGCTTTGAGCACAGATACGCAGTATTTT
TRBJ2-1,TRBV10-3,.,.,CAIRSGGSSYNEQFF,TGTGCCATCAGATCAGGGGGGAGCTCCTACAATGAGCAGTTCTTC
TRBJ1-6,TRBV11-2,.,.,CASSLGPSSYNSPLHF,TGTGCCAGCAGCTTAGGTCCGAGCTCCTATAATTCACCCCTCCACTTT
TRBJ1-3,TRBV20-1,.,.,CSAGRGPIYF,TGCAGTGCTGGCAGGGGCCCCATATATTTT
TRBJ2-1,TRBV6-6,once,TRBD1,CASSFRDSRYNEQFF,TGTGCCAGCAGTTTCCGGGACAGTCGTTACAATGAGCAGTTCTTC
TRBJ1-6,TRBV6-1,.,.,CASSEFAGDYNSPLHF,TGTGCCAGCAGTGAATTCGCGGGGGACTATAATTCACCCCTCCACTTT
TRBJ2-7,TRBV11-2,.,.,CASSLVLAYSYEQYF,TGTGCCAGCAGCTTGGTCTTAGCCTACTCCTACGAGCAGTACTTC
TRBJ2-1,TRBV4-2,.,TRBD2,CASSTGAGVTNEQFF,TGTGCCAGCAGTACTGGAGCGGGAGTTACCAATGAGCAGTTCTTC
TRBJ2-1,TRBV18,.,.,CASSSTGDNEQFF,TGTGCCAGCTCATCTACGGGGGACAATGAGCAGTTCTTC
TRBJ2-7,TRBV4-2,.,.,CASSQDPRGAYEQYF,TGTGCCAGCAGCCAAGATCCCAGGGGCGCCTACGAGCAGTACTTC
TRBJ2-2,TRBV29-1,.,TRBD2,CSVWGEGYTGELFF,TGCAGCGTTTGGGGGGAGGGGTACACCGGGGAGCTGTTTTTT
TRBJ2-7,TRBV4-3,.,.,CASSQVQGTEQYF,TGCGCCAGCAGCCAGGTTCAGGGCACCGAGCAGTACTTC
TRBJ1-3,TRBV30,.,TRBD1,CAWSGQVRSGNTIYF,TGTGCCTGGAGCGGACAGGTTCGCTCTGGAAACACCATATATTTT
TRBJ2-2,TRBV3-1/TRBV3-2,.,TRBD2,CASSQALAGALNSAGELFF,TGTGCCAGCAGCCAGGCACTAGCGGGGGCCCTGAACTCGGCCGGGGAGCTGTTTTTT